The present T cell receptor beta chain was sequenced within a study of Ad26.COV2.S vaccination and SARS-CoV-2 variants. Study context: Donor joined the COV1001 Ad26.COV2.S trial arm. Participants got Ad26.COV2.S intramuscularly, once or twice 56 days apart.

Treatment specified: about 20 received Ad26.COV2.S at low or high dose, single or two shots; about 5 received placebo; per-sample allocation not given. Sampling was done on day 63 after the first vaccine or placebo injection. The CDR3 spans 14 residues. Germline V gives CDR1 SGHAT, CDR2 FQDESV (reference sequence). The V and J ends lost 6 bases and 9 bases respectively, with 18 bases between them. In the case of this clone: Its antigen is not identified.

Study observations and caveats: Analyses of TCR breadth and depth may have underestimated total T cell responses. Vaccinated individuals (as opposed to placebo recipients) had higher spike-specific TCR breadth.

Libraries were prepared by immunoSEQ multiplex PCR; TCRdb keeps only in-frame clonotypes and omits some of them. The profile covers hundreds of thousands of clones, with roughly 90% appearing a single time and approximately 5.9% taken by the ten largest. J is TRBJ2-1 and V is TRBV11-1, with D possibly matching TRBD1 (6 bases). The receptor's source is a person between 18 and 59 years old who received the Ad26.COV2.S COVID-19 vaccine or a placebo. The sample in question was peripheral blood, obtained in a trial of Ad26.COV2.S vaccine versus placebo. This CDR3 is CASRTAGVLGEQFF. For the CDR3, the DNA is TGTGCCAGCAGGACGGCAGGGGTTTTGGGTGAGCAGTTCTTC. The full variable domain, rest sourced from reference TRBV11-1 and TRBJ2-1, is EAEVAQSPRYKITEKSQAVAFWCDPISGHATLYWYRQILGQGPELLVQFQDESVVDDSQLPKDRFSAERLKGVDSTLKIQPAELGDSAMYLCASRTAGVLGEQFFGPGTRLTVL.